Shown below are 32 T cell receptor beta chains from a single sample sequenced in a study of blood T cell repertoires in COVID-19. Some clones are missing from TCRdb's copy, which holds only in-frame ones; the method was immunoSEQ multiplex PCR. This sample carries about 98,000 clones, approximately 80% of them seen once, and the ten largest clones take around 9.9%. The sample comprised peripheral blood. These receptors all come from a man in his 70s with active or convalescent COVID-19.

V and J are TRBV9 and TRBJ2-7, with 10 bases identical to TRBD2. V trimming: 5 bases; J trimming: 3 bases; junction bases outside the gene matches: 8. The CDR3 consists of 15 residues. Germline V CDR1 and CDR2: SGDLS, YYNGEE. CDR3 protein: CASSPAGGLGYEQYF. In nucleotides, the CDR3 is TGTGCCAGCAGTCCAGCGGGGGGGCTAGGCTACGAGCAGTACTTC.

This clone has only a few counts. The rearrangement joins TRBV28 to TRBJ2-7; 13 nucleotides line up with TRBD2. The germline V gene encodes CDR1 MDHEN and CDR2 SYDVKM. After removal of 5 bases from V and 5 bases from J, the junction contained 6 bases not matched to a gene. The CDR3 sequence is 15 residues long. The CDR3 DNA reads TGTGCCAGCAGTAAGACTAGCGGGGGGTTCGACGAGCAGTACTTC. It codes for CASSKTSGGFDEQYF. The full variable domain, completed using reference TRBV28 and TRBJ2-7, is DVKVTQSSRYLVKRTGEKVFLECVQDMDHENMFWYRQDPGLGLRLIYFSYDVKMKEKGDIPEGYSVSREKKERFSLILESASTNQTSMYLCASSKTSGGFDEQYFGPGTRLTVT.

The V and J genes are TRBV24-1 and TRBJ2-1; D perhaps matches TRBD1 (6 bases). The V end was cut by 9 bases, the J end by 6 bases, with 11 bases between. The germline V gene encodes CDR1 KGHDR and CDR2 SFDVKD. The CDR3 loop spans 12 amino acids. The CDR3 loop is CATRADSNEQFF. CDR3 sequence (DNA): TGTGCCACCCGAGCGGACAGCAATGAGCAGTTCTTC.

The chain recombines TRBV27 with TRBJ1-6; D is undetermined. The ends were cut back, 2 bases at V and 11 bases at J, with 10 bases in the middle. There are 13 residues in the CDR3. Germline V gene sequence: CDR1 MNHEY, CDR2 SMNVEV (reference sequence). The DNA for the CDR3 is TGTGCCAGCAGTTTACATCAGATCACACCCCTCCACTTT. Its protein product is CASSLHQITPLHF.

This chain links TRBV10-1 with TRBJ2-2; 10 nucleotides align to TRBD2. The germline gives CDR1 WNHNN, CDR2 SYGVQD (reference sequence). The J segment lost 6 bases and the V segment lost 2 bases, leaving 6 bases of the junction unmatched. The CDR3 runs 16 residues. The CDR3 loop is CASSEPERGGSGELFF. CDR3 DNA: TGCGCCAGCAGTGAGCCCGAGCGGGGGGGCTCCGGGGAGCTGTTTTTT.

The J gene is TRBJ1-1, the V gene TRBV7-2; no clear D. The CDR3 totals 12 residues. From germline, CDR1 is SGHTA and CDR2 FQGNSA. V was pared by 1 base and J by 8 bases, with 8 bases between. This chain's CDR3 is CASSLEVGEAFF. The CDR3 DNA reads TGTGCCAGCAGCTTAGAGGTGGGCGAAGCTTTCTTT.

The J gene is TRBJ2-7, the V gene TRBV7-6; D perhaps matches TRBD1 (6 bases). The CDR3 consists of 14 residues. Per germline, CDR1 SGHVS and CDR2 FNYEAQ. Trimming stripped 5 bases from V and 5 bases from J, with 16 bases between. In DNA form, the CDR3 reads TGTGCCAGCAGCCTATACCAAGGGGGTAACGAGCAGTACTTC. Translating gives CASSLYQGGNEQYF.

The chain is built from TRBV7-3 and TRBJ2-1; 11 bases match TRBD1. In germline, CDR1 is SGHTA, CDR2 FQGTGA. The CDR3 has 14 residues. Losses at the gene ends were 5 bases for V and 7 bases for J; bases not matched to a gene: 4. The CDR3 protein is CASSPGTGGNEQFF. CDR3 DNA: TGTGCCAGCAGCCCCGGGACAGGGGGGAATGAGCAGTTCTTC.

The J gene is TRBJ1-1, the V gene TRBV3-1 (or the pseudogene TRBV3-2); no reliable D call. Germline V gives CDR1 LGHDT, CDR2 YNNKEL (reference sequence). Trimming stripped 1 base from V and 2 bases from J, with 11 bases between. The CDR3 sequence is 15 residues long. As DNA, the CDR3 is TGTGCCAGCAGCCAAGGGCCTGGTGCTAACACTGAAGCTTTCTTT. Translated, it gives CASSQGPGANTEAFF.

V is TRBV6-5 and J is TRBJ2-1; D possibly corresponds to TRBD1 (5 bases). There are 15 residues in the CDR3. V lost 1 base, J lost 5 bases, and 12 bases lay in between. Germline V gene lookup returns CDR1 MNHEY and CDR2 SVGAGI. CDR3 in amino acids: CASSYYPRRDNEQFF. The DNA of the CDR3 is TGTGCCAGCAGTTACTACCCCCGCAGGGACAATGAGCAGTTCTTC.

V is TRBV11-3 and J is TRBJ2-1; 12 bases match TRBD2. V gave up 8 bases and J gave up 7 bases; unmatched junction bases: 6. Germline V gives CDR1 SGHNT, CDR2 YENEEA. There are 14 residues in the CDR3. CDR3 nucleotides: TGTGCCAGCGCTAGCGGGGGGGCTGGGAATGAGCAGTTCTTC. This codes for CASASGGAGNEQFF.

J is TRBJ2-1 and V is TRBV15; 8 bases match TRBD2. The junction had 3 bases not matched to a gene; V was cut back by 0 bases and J by 5 bases. In germline, CDR1 is LNHNV, CDR2 YYDKDF (reference sequence). The CDR3 has 15 residues. CDR3 DNA sequence: TGTGCCACCAGCAGAGAGCGGGGGGAACACAATGAGCAGTTCTTC. Its protein product is CATSRERGEHNEQFF. Full variable domain (outside the CDR3, taken from reference TRBV15 and TRBJ2-1): DAMVIQNPRYQVTQFGKPVTLSCSQTLNHNVMYWYQQKSSQAPKLLFHYYDKDFNNEADTPDNFQSRRPNTSFCFLDIRSPGLGDTAMYLCATSRERGEHNEQFFGPGTRLTVL.

This chain connects TRBV5-1 to TRBJ2-1; 7 bases fit TRBD2. This CDR3 has 13 amino acids. With 3 bases clipped from V and 9 bases from J, the junction kept 6 bases outside the gene matches. Germline V gives CDR1 SGHRS, CDR2 YFSETQ. Here the CDR3 DNA reads TGCGCCAGCAGCTCCGCGGGGGTCACTGAGCAGTTCTTC. It translates to CASSSAGVTEQFF.

The chain uses TRBV12-3 or TRBV12-4 and TRBJ2-7; D is uncertain. The CDR3 has 11 residues. V lost 3 bases and J 6 bases, leaving 6 bases between the germline ends. CDR3 nucleotides: TGTGCCAGCAGTTTGAGGAGCGAGCAGTACTTC. Amino acid sequence: CASSLRSEQYF.

This chain links TRBV10-2 with TRBJ1-5; tentatively, D is TRBD1 (6 bases). From germline, CDR1 is WSHSY and CDR2 SAAADI. V gave up 8 bases and J gave up 5 bases, with 10 bases separating them. This CDR3 is built from 12 residues. The CDR3 protein is CASAEGDQPQHF. The CDR3 DNA sequence: TGCGCCAGCGCTGAGGGGGATCAGCCCCAGCATTTT.

The J gene is TRBJ1-4, the V gene TRBV4-1, with 7 positions matching TRBD1. CDR1 MGHRA and CDR2 YSYEKL come from the germline V gene. The CDR3 has 16 residues. V dropped 2 bases and J dropped 8; count of bases not matched to a gene: 11. The CDR3 bases are TGCGCCAGCAGCCAATCCAAGGGGGCAGGGAACGAAAAACTGTTTTTT. Translated, it gives CASSQSKGAGNEKLFF.

V usage is TRBV2 and J usage is TRBJ2-3, with D possibly matching TRBD1 (5 bases). The CDR3 sequence is 11 residues long. Between the trimmed V and J ends, which lost 8 bases and 9 bases, there was a span of 12 bases. From germline, CDR1 is SNHLY and CDR2 FYNNEI. In DNA, the CDR3 is TGTGCCAGCGCCGACAGCGTCACGCAGTATTTT. This sequence encodes CASADSVTQYF.

The chain carries TRBV7-3 and TRBJ2-1; 11 bases align to TRBD2. The CDR3 extends over 15 amino acids. From germline, CDR1 is SGHTA and CDR2 FQGTGA. J lost 4 bases, V lost 5 bases, and 4 bases had no gene match. The CDR3 loop is CASSPGLAGYNEQFF. The CDR3 nucleotides read TGTGCCAGCAGCCCAGGACTAGCGGGTTACAATGAGCAGTTCTTC. The full variable domain, with the rest looked up from reference TRBV7-3 and TRBJ2-1, is GAGVSQTPSNKVTEKGKYVELRCDPISGHTALYWYRQSLGQGPEFLIYFQGTGAADDSGLPNDRFFAVRPEGSVSTLKIQRTERGDSAVYLCASSPGLAGYNEQFFGPGTRLTVL.

This chain uses TRBV7-2 with TRBJ2-7; perhaps TRBD2 as D (6 bases). V shed 4 bases and J shed 2 bases, with 18 bases lying between them. The CDR3 is 16 residues long. Germline V gives CDR1 SGHTA, CDR2 FQGNSA. The DNA of the CDR3 is TGTGCCAGCAGCTGGTCCAGCGGGCCCTCTGCCTACGAGCAGTACTTC. Protein: CASSWSSGPSAYEQYF.

Comment on this clone: The junction differs from germline at one of its ends, possibly a read error. The genes are TRBV29-1 and TRBJ2-2; possible D gene TRBD1, 5 bases. The CDR3 covers 13 residues. Germline CDR1 is SQVTM and CDR2 is ANQGSEA. Written as DNA, the CDR3 is TGCAGCGGTGAAATAAGGGGCACCGGGGAGCTGTTTTTT. Translation: CSGEIRGTGELFF.

This chain's CDR3 is CASSLDRGRTGELFF. DNA of the CDR3: TGTGCCAGCAGCCTAGACAGGGGGCGTACCGGGGAGCTGTTTTTT. This rearrangement joins TRBV5-4 to TRBJ2-2, with TRBD1 matching over 10 bases. The CDR3 consists of 15 residues. Germline V gene data show CDR1 as SGHNT and CDR2 as YYREEE (reference sequence). The J segment lost 5 bases and the V segment lost 4 bases, leaving 5 bases of the junction unmatched.

V usage is TRBV5-8 and J usage is TRBJ1-2; the D is unclear. This CDR3 has 15 amino acids. Germline-derived CDR1 and CDR2 are SGHTS and YDEGEE. V lost 3 bases and J 0 bases, leaving 12 bases between the germline ends. CDR3 nucleotide sequence: TGTGCCAGCAGCTGGCCGGGTCCAGCTAACTATGGCTACACCTTC. Amino acid sequence: CASSWPGPANYGYTF.

The genes are TRBV19 and TRBJ1-4, with D perhaps matching TRBD1 (5 bases). V was pared by 6 bases and J by 3 bases, with 11 bases between. The CDR3 totals 14 residues. Germline-derived CDR1 and CDR2 are LNHDA and SQIVND (reference sequence). CDR3 nucleotides: TGTGCCAGTAGCCCAGGGTCAGCTAATGAAAAACTGTTTTTT. Encoded protein: CASSPGSANEKLFF.

This clone was seen a single time. The chain is built from TRBV4-1 and TRBJ2-3; 11 bases fit TRBD2. CDR1 and CDR2 from the germline V gene are MGHRA and YSYEKL. This CDR3 has 15 residues. V gave up 0 bases and J gave up 6 bases; unmatched junction bases: 2. The CDR3, as DNA: TGCGCCAGCAGCCAAGAAACTAGCGGGGGTGATACGCAGTATTTT. The encoded protein is CASSQETSGGDTQYF.

The rearrangement links TRBV19 to TRBJ1-3; 8 bases agree with TRBD1. Looked up from germline, CDR1 is LNHDA and CDR2 is SQIVND (reference sequence). V lost 4 bases, J lost 4 bases, and 6 bases stayed unmatched. This CDR3 has 15 residues. CDR3 sequence (DNA): TGTGCCAGTAGTACAACCCGGACAGGGGGAAACACCATATATTTT. It codes for CASSTTRTGGNTIYF.

This chain links TRBV5-6 with TRBJ1-1; TRBD1 matches at 7 bases. The V gene's germline CDR1 is SGHDT and CDR2 YYEEEE. V lost 5 bases, J lost 7 bases, and 8 bases stayed unmatched. This CDR3 has 13 amino acids. The CDR3 bases are TGTGCCAGCAGTATCCTGGGGACAGTTGAAGCTTTCTTT. This encodes CASSILGTVEAFF.

This clone was detected a few times. V and J are TRBV4-3 and TRBJ1-3; possible D gene TRBD1, 6 bases. Between the trimmed V and J ends, which lost 3 bases and 3 bases, there was a span of 12 bases. The germline V gene encodes CDR1 LGHNA and CDR2 YSLEER. There are 15 residues in the CDR3. The CDR3 region has the DNA TGCGCCAGCAGCCAGTCCTACAGGGTTGGAAACACCATATATTTT. Translated, it gives CASSQSYRVGNTIYF.

The CDR3 nucleotides read TGTGCCAGCAGCTCGGGTAGGGGGGGGCGGAATGAGCAGTTCTTC. Translation gives CASSSGRGGRNEQFF. V is TRBV11-2 and J is TRBJ2-1; a possible D gene is TRBD2 (7 bases). CDR1 and CDR2 (germline): SGHAT, FQNNGV. The CDR3 has 15 amino acids. Trimming shortened V by 4 bases and J by 7 bases, and 17 bases separated the two germline ends.

The chain has TRBV7-3 and TRBJ2-1, with TRBD2 matching 9 bases. The ends lost 5 bases at V and 10 bases at J; junction bases unmatched: 18. Per germline, CDR1 SGHTA and CDR2 FQGTGA. The CDR3 has 17 amino acids. Written as DNA, the CDR3 is TGTGCCAGCAGCCCGACTAGCGGCTTCGCCCCCTTAGAGGAGCAGTTCTTC. Its translation: CASSPTSGFAPLEEQFF.

This sequence joins TRBV15 and TRBJ1-1, with unresolved D. Germline CDR1 LNHNV, CDR2 YYDKDF (reference sequence). The germline V and J ends were trimmed by 4 bases and 1 base, with 13 bases remaining between them. This CDR3 region has 15 residues. The CDR3 region is CATSKNPRRNTEAFF. The CDR3 nucleotides are TGTGCCACCAGCAAGAACCCGCGGAGGAACACTGAAGCTTTCTTT.

The chain is built from TRBV7-9 and TRBJ2-1, with no clear D. This CDR3 is 16 amino acids long. The V gene lost 8 bases and the J gene lost 2 bases, with 19 bases spanning the gap. The germline V gene encodes CDR1 SEHNR and CDR2 FQNEAQ (reference sequence). As DNA, the CDR3 is TGTGCCAGCGCGCGTACTCTGGGCAGAGCCTACAATGAGCAGTTCTTC. As protein: CASARTLGRAYNEQFF.

The J gene is TRBJ1-5, the V gene TRBV6-5, with 9 bases matching TRBD1. J was trimmed by 9 bases and V by 0 bases; bases with no gene match: 6. The germline gives CDR1 MNHEY, CDR2 SVGAGI. This CDR3 is 15 amino acids long. The CDR3 region is CASSYSRTGVGPQHF. The CDR3 region has the DNA TGTGCCAGCAGTTACTCCAGGACAGGGGTGGGGCCCCAGCATTTT.